These 5 T cell receptor beta chains were sequenced from one sample in a study of T cell changes during pregnancy in multiple sclerosis. Clones were read by immunoSEQ multiplex PCR, and TCRdb kept only the in-frame ones, dropping some. The top ten clones hold around 0.96% of a sample with approximately 100,000 clones, 94% of them seen once. The sequenced sample was peripheral blood, obtained before pregnancy. The origin of the receptors is a female donor with multiple sclerosis, enrolled in a pregnancy study.

The chain combines TRBV7-9 with TRBJ2-1, with TRBD2 as a possible D gene (6 bases). The length of the CDR3 is 14 residues. V lost 4 bases and J 2 bases, leaving 9 bases between the germline ends. The V gene's germline CDR1 is SEHNR and CDR2 FQNEAQ (reference sequence). The CDR3 region is CASSSPGAYNEQFF. The CDR3 DNA is TGTGCCAGCAGCTCACCGGGAGCCTACAATGAGCAGTTCTTC. Full variable domain (remainder filled in from reference TRBV7-9 and TRBJ2-1): DTGVSQNPRHKITKRGQNVTFRCDPISEHNRLYWYRQTLGQGPEFLTYFQNEAQLEKSRLLSDRFSAERPKGSFSTLEIQRTEQGDSAMYLCASSSPGAYNEQFFGPGTRLTVL.

This chain links TRBV5-1 with TRBJ2-1; 13 bases map to TRBD2. The CDR3 is 14 residues long. J lost 10 bases, V lost 1 base, and 2 bases had no gene match. CDR1 is SGHRS and CDR2 is YFSETQ in the germline V gene. CDR3 sequence reads: CASSLLLAGGEQFF. CDR3 DNA sequence: TGCGCCAGCAGCTTGCTACTAGCGGGAGGGGAGCAGTTCTTC.

The V call is TRBV15, the J call TRBJ1-1; TRBD1 aligns across 11 bases. CDR1 and CDR2 from the germline V gene are LNHNV and YYDKDF (reference sequence). V was clipped by 2 bases and J by 4 bases; unmatched bases: 12. The CDR3 runs to 18 residues. CDR3 sequence: CATSRRYLMGQGGTEAFF. The CDR3 nucleotides are TGTGCCACCAGCAGACGTTACTTAATGGGACAGGGGGGCACTGAAGCTTTCTTT.

This rearrangement joins TRBV28 to TRBJ2-7, with 8 bases aligning to TRBD1. V lost 7 bases, J lost 3 bases, and 8 bases stayed unmatched. CDR1 MDHEN and CDR2 SYDVKM come from the germline V gene. CDR3 length: 14 residues. CDR3 amino acids: CASNLRDRFYEQYF. Here the CDR3 DNA reads TGTGCCAGCAACCTCCGGGACAGGTTCTACGAGCAGTACTTC.

This rearrangement joins TRBV29-1 to TRBJ2-7; 12 bases match TRBD2. The V gene end was trimmed by 6 bases and the J gene end by 5 bases; junction bases not matched to a gene: 11. The CDR3 runs 15 residues. Germline lookup yields CDR1 SQVTM and CDR2 ANQGSEA. In nucleotides, the CDR3 is TGCAGCGTGTCCAAGACTAGCGGGAGACTCCACGAGCAGTACTTC. This gives the protein CSVSKTSGRLHEQYF.